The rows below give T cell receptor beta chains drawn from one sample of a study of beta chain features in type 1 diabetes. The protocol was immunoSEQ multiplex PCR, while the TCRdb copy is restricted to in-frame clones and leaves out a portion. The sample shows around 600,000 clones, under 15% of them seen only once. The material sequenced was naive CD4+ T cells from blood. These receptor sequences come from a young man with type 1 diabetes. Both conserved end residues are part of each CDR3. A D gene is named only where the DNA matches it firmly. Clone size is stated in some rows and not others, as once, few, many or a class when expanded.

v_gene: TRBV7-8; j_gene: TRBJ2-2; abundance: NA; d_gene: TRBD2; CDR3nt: TGTGCCAGCAGCTTATTCCCTAGCGGGAACACCGGGGAGCTGTTTTTT; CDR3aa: CASSLFPSGNTGELFF
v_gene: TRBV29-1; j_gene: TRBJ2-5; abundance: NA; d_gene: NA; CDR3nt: TGCAGCGCCGGGGAAGAGACCCAGTACTTC; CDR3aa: CSAGEETQYF
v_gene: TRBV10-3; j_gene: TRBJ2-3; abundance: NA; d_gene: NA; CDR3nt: TGTGCCATCAGGGGGCCCACCACAGATACGCAGTATTTT; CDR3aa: CAIRGPTTDTQYF
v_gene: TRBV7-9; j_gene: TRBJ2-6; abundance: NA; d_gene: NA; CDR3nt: TGTGCCAGCAGCACCTACTACAGCCTCTCTGGGGCCAACGTCCTGACTTTC; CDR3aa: CASSTYYSLSGANVLTF
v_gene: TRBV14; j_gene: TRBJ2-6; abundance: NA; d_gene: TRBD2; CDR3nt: TGTGCCAGCAGCCTACTAGCGGGGGACTCTGGGGCCAACGTCCTGACTTTC; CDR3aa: CASSLLAGDSGANVLTF
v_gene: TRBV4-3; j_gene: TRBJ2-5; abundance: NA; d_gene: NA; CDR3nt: TGCGCCAGCAGCCAAGATTATCAGAGAGAGACCCAGTACTTC; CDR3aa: CASSQDYQRETQYF
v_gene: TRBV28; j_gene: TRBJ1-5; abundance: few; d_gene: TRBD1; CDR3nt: TGTGCCAGCAGTTTAGGACAGGGGCGACAGCCCCAGCATTTT; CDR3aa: CASSLGQGRQPQHF
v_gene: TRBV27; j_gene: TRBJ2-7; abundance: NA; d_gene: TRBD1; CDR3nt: TGTGCCAGCAGTCGAGGGGGACAGACCTACGAGCAGTACTTC; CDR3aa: CASSRGGQTYEQYF
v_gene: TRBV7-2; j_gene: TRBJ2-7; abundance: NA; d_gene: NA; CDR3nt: TGTGCCAGCAGCTTAACGTTGAACGAGCAGTACTTC; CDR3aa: CASSLTLNEQYF
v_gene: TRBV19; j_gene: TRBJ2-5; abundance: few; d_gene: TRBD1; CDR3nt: TGTGCCAGTAGTGTTTACGGGACAGGGGCTCAAGGGGAGACCCAGTACTTC; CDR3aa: CASSVYGTGAQGETQYF
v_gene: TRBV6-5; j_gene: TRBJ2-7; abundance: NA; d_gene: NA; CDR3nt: TGTGCCAGCCTAAAGTGGGGGTCCTACGAGCAGTACTTC; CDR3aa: CASLKWGSYEQYF
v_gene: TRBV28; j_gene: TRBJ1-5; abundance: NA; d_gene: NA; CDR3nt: TGTGCCAGCAGTCAAGACAGGCTGGATCAGCCCCAGCATTTT; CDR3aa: CASSQDRLDQPQHF
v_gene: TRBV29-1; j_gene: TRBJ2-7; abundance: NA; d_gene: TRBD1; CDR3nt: TGCAGCGTTCAGAGGGACAGGGTCGGCGAGCAGTACTTC; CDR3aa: CSVQRDRVGEQYF
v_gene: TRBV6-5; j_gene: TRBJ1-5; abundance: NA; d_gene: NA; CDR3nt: TGTGCCAGCAGTTCACGGATACAAGACCAGCCCCAGCATTTT; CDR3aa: CASSSRIQDQPQHF
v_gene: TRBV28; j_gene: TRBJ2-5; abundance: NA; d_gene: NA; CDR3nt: TGTGCCACTCGAGACGGGCTAGGAGAGACCCAGTACTTC; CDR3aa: CATRDGLGETQYF
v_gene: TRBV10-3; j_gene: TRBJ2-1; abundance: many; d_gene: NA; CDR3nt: TGTGCCATTGCGGGCCAGCCCTACAATGAGCAGTTCTTC; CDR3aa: CAIAGQPYNEQFF
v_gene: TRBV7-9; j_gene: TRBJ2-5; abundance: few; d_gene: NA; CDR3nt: TGTGCCAGCAGCCGTCCTGAGGGGCGAGAGACCCAGTACTTC; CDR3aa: CASSRPEGRETQYF
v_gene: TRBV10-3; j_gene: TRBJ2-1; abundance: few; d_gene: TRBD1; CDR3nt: TGTGCCATCAGGAGAGACAGGGAGCCGAACAATGAGCAGTTCTTC; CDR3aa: CAIRRDREPNNEQFF
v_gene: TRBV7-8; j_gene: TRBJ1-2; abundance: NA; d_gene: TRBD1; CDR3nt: TGTGCCAGCAGCTCCTACGACAGGGGAAATAACTATGGCTACACCTTC; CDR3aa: CASSSYDRGNNYGYTF
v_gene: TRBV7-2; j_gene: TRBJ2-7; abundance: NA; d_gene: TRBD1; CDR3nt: TGTGCCAGCAGCTTACCGGGACAGGGACCCTACGAGCAGTACTTC; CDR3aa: CASSLPGQGPYEQYF
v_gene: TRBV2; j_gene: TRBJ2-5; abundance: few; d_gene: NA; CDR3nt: TGTGCCAGCAGGTCTGGAGAGACCCAGTACTTC; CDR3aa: CASRSGETQYF
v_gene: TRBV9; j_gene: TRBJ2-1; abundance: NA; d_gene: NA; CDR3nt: TGTGCCAGCAGCGTACACTCGGCGGGGAACTACAATGAGCAGTTCTTC; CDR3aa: CASSVHSAGNYNEQFF
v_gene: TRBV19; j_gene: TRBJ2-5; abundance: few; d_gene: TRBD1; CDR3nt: TGTGCCAGTAGTACCTCGGACAGGGGTAGAGAGACCCAGTACTTC; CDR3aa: CASSTSDRGRETQYF
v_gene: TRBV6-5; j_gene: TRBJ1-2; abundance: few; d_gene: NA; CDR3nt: TGTGCCAGCAGCCTCACGGACAGCTATGGCTACACCTTC; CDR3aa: CASSLTDSYGYTF
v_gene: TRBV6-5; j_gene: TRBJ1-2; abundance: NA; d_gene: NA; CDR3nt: TGTGCCAGCAGTATTACAGGGTCTAGTGGCTACACCTTC; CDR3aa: CASSITGSSGYTF
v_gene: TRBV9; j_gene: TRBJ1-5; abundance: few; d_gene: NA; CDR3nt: TGTGCCAGCAGCGTAGGAGCAACAGTAGACCAGCCCCAGCATTTT; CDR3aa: CASSVGATVDQPQHF
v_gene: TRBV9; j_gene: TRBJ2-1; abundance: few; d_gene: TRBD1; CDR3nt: TGTGCCAGCAGCACCGGTGAGGGGGCGGGCAATGAGCAGTTCTTC; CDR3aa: CASSTGEGAGNEQFF
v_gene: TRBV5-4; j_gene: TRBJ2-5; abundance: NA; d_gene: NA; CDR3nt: TGTGCCAGCACCAGAGGAGGGGTTAGGCAAGAGACCCAGTACTTC; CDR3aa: CASTRGGVRQETQYF
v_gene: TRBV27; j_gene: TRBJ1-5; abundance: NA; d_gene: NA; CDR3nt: TGTGCCAGCAGTTTTGGGAGGCACAATCAGCCCCAGCATTTT; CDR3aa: CASSFGRHNQPQHF
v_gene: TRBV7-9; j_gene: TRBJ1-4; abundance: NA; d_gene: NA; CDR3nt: TGTGCCAGCAGCCCGCGAGGTTTCGAAAAACTGTTTTTT; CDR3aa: CASSPRGFEKLFF
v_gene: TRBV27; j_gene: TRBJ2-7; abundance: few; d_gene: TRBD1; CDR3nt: TGTGCCAGCAGTATTCCGGGGGGACAGGGGGCAGGAGGGCCCCTCTCTATTGCCTACGAGCAGTACTTC; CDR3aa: CASSIPGGQGAGGPLSIAYEQYF
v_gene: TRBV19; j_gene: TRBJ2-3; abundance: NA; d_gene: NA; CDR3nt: TGTGCCAGTACTGACGGCCGCCGGGGCACAGATACGCAGTATTTT; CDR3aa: CASTDGRRGTDTQYF
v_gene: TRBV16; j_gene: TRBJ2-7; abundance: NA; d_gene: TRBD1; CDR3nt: TGTGCCAGCAGACCTGTGGGACAGGGATCCTACGAGCAGTACTTC; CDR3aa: CASRPVGQGSYEQYF
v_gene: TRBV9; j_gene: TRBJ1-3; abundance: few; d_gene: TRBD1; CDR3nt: TGTGCCAGCAGCGTAGACCCTGGACAGGGCTCTGGAAACACCATATATTTT; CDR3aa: CASSVDPGQGSGNTIYF
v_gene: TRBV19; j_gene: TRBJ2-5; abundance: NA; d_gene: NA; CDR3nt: TGTGCCAGTAGTATTCATCGGGAGGAGACCCAGTACTTC; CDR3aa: CASSIHREETQYF
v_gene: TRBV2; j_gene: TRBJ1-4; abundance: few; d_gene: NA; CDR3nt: TGTGCCAGCAGGGGTAGGGCCCGTGCAACTAATGAAAAACTGTTTTTT; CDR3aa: CASRGRARATNEKLFF
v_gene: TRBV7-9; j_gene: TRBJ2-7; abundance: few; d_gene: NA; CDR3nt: TGTGCCAGCAGCTTTTACGGAACCTACGAGCAGTACTTC; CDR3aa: CASSFYGTYEQYF
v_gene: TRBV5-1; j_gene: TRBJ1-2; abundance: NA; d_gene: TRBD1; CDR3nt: TGCGCCAGCAGCATGTCCGGGACAGGGGATTATGGCTACACCTTC; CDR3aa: CASSMSGTGDYGYTF
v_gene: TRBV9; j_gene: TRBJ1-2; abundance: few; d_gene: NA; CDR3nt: TGTGCCAGCAGCTACGAGGGTCATGATGGCTACACCTTC; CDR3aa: CASSYEGHDGYTF
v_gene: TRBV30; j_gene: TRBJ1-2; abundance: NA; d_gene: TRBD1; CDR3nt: TGTGCCTGGAGTAGAGGACAGGCAGGCCCTCCTGGTGGCTACACCTTC; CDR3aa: CAWSRGQAGPPGGYTF
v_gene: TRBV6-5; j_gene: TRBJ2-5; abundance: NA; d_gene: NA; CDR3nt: TGTGCCAGCAGTTACGCCCAGCAAGAGACCCAGTACTTC; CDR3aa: CASSYAQQETQYF
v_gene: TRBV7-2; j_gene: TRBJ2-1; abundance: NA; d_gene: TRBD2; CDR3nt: TGTGCCAGCAGCTTAGGAGCGGGGGAATACAATGAGCAGTTCTTC; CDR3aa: CASSLGAGEYNEQFF
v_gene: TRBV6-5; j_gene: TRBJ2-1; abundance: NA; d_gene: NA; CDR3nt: TGTGCCAGCAGGAGGGAGCCCGTCAATGAGCAGTTCTTC; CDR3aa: CASRREPVNEQFF
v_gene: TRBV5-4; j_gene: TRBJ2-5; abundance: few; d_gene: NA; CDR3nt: TGTGCCAGCAGCGCTAGGGAAAAAGAGACCCAGTACTTC; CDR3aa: CASSAREKETQYF
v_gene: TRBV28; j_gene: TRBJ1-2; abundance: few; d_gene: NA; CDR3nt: TGTGCCAGCAGCCTCCCCATACGGGGTGGCTACACCTTC; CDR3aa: CASSLPIRGGYTF
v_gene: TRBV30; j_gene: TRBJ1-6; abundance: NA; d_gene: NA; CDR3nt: TGTGCCTGGAGTGTACGGAGTAATTCACCCCTCCACTTT; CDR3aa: CAWSVRSNSPLHF
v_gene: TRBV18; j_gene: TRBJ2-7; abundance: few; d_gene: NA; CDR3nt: TGTGCCAGCTCACCAAGTGACTACGAGCAGTACTTC; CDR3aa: CASSPSDYEQYF
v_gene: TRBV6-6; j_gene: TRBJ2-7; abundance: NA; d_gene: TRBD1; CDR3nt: TGTGCCAGCAGTCACACAGGGGGTGTCTCCTACGAGCAGTACTTC; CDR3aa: CASSHTGGVSYEQYF
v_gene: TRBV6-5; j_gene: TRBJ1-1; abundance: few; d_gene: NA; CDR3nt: TGTGCCAGCAGTTACTCAGCGGCGCTGAACACTGAAGCTTTCTTT; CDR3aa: CASSYSAALNTEAFF
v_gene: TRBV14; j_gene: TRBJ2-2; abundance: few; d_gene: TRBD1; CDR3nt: TGTGCCAGCAGCCGCCGGACAGGGGGCGACACCGGGGAGCTGTTTTTT; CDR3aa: CASSRRTGGDTGELFF
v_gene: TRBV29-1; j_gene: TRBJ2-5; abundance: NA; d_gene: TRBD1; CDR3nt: TGCAGCGTCGCCGGACAGGGTATTGGGCAGTACTTC; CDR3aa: CSVAGQGIGQYF
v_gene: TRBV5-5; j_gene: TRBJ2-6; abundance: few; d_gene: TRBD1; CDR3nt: TGTGCCAGCAGCTTTCCGACAGGGGAATTGGGTTATGGGGCCAACGTCCTGACTTTC; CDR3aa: CASSFPTGELGYGANVLTF